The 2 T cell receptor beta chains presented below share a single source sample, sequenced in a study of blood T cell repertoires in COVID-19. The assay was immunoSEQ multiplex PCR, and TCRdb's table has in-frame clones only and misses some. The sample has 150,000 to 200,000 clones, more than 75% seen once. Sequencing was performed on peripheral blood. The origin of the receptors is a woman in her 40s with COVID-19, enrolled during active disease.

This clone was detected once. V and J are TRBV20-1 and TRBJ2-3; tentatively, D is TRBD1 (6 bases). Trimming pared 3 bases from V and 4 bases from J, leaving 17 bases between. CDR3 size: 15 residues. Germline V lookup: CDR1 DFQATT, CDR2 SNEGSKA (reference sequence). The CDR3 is CSASWGRVEADTQYF. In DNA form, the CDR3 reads TGCAGTGCTAGTTGGGGGCGCGTAGAGGCAGATACGCAGTATTTT.

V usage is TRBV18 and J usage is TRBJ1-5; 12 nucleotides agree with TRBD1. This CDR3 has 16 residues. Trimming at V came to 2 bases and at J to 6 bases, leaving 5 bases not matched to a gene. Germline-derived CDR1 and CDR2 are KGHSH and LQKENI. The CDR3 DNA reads TGTGCCAGCTCACCAGCCGGGACAGGGGGCGGTCAGCCCCAGCATTTT. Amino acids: CASSPAGTGGGQPQHF.